The clone carrying this T cell receptor beta chain was recorded a few times. What it recognizes is unknown. TCRdb re-derived calls from the 5' RACE reads in MiXCR, one entry per CDR3 protein. Among 250,000 to 300,000 distinct CDR3 sequences, about 8.3% were seen once, and the ten largest hold approximately 3%. This sample stems from a study of identical twins. General study points: Zero-insertion findings could be partly confounded by invariant cells (MAIT and iNKT cells).

The CDR3 loop spans 13 amino acids. Germline V CDR1 and CDR2: DFQATT, SNEGSKA (reference sequence). Trimming stripped 1 base from V and 7 bases from J, with 11 bases between. This same sample was also part of a study on yellow fever vaccine responses in identical twins.

Sequenced sample: CD8+ T cells sorted from blood. V usage is TRBV20-1 and J usage is TRBJ2-1; no clear D gene. The sequence was obtained from a woman aged 18-35 years in good health. In DNA, the CDR3 is TGCAGTGCTAGAGTTACTACGTTAAATGAGCAGTTCTTC. It specifies CSARVTTLNEQFF.